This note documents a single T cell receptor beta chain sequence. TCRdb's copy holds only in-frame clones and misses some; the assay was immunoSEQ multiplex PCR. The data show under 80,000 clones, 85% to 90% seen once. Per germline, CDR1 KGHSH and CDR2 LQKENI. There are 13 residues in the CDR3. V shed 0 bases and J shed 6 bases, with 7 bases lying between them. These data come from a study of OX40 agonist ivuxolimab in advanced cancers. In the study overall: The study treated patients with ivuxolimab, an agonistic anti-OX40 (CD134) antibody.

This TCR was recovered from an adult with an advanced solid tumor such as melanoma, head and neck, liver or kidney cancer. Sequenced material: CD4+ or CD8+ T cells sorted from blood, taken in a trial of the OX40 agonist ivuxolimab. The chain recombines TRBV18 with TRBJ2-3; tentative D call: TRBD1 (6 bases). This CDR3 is CASSPPGADTQYF. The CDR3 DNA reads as TGTGCCAGCTCACCACCGGGGGCCGATACGCAGTATTTT.